The 18 T cell receptor beta chains listed next were all sequenced from one sample in a study of OX40 agonist ivuxolimab in advanced cancers. The repertoire was sequenced with immunoSEQ multiplex PCR; TCRdb's copy has only in-frame clones and lacks some. This table holds 55,000 to 60,000 clones, roughly 93% found once. The sequencing used CD4+ or CD8+ T cells sorted from blood, collected in a trial of the OX40 agonist ivuxolimab. The receptors come from an adult with an advanced solid tumor such as melanoma, head and neck, liver or kidney cancer.

This chain links TRBV28 with TRBJ2-3; D is uncertain. Germline V CDR1 and CDR2: MDHEN, SYDVKM. CDR3 length: 16 residues. The germline V and J ends were trimmed by 4 bases and 0 bases, with 14 bases remaining between them. CDR3 in DNA: TGTGCCAGCAGTTACCGAACAGCTGCTAGCACAGATACGCAGTATTTT. Translating it yields CASSYRTAASTDTQYF.

The chain combines TRBV27 with TRBJ2-5; D is undetermined. V lost 5 bases and J 1 base, leaving 26 bases between the germline ends. The CDR3 covers 19 residues. Germline V lookup: CDR1 MNHEY, CDR2 SMNVEV (reference sequence). The chain's CDR3 is CASSSARSGYYRLQETQYF. The CDR3 DNA sequence: TGTGCCAGCAGTAGCGCCCGCAGTGGGTACTACAGACTCCAAGAGACCCAGTACTTC.

This clone was observed once. The chain recombines TRBV28 with TRBJ2-7, with 10 bases aligning to TRBD1. The V and J ends lost 1 base and 1 base, in that order; junction bases with no gene match: 4. The CDR3 runs to 16 residues. CDR1 and CDR2 from the germline V gene are MDHEN and SYDVKM. CDR3 protein: CASSLSDRGLSYEQYF. CDR3 bases: TGTGCCAGCAGTTTATCTGACAGGGGGCTTTCCTACGAGCAGTACTTC.

The rearrangement uses TRBV19 and TRBJ2-5, with 9 bases matching TRBD1. The trim removed 6 bases at V and 2 bases at J, leaving 10 bases unmatched. Germline CDR1 LNHDA, CDR2 SQIVND (reference sequence). CDR3 length: 16 residues. CDR3 DNA: TGTGCCAGTAGGCCCGCTCCGGACAGGGGTCAAGAGACCCAGTACTTC. This encodes CASRPAPDRGQETQYF.

By share, this clone counts as large. The chain is built from TRBV10-1 and TRBJ1-1; the D is unclear. V lost 10 bases and J 4 bases, leaving 16 bases between the germline ends. The length of the CDR3 is 13 residues. Per germline, CDR1 WNHNN and CDR2 SYGVQD (reference sequence). For the CDR3, the DNA is TGCGCCACGAGCACCGACGATGTCACTGAAGCTTTCTTT. This encodes CATSTDDVTEAFF.

The gene calls are TRBV5-4 and TRBJ2-7; D remains unclear. There are 11 residues in the CDR3. Trimming took 2 bases from V and 1 from J, leaving 1 base between them. The germline gives CDR1 SGHNT, CDR2 YYREEE (reference sequence). The CDR3 sequence: CASSFSYEQYF. The CDR3 DNA sequence: TGTGCCAGCAGCTTTTCCTACGAGCAGTACTTC.

This chain links TRBV10-2 with TRBJ2-5; D is ambiguous. Germline assignment: CDR1 WSHSY and CDR2 SAAADI. Trimming stripped 5 bases from V and 3 bases from J, with 10 bases between. CDR3 size: 13 residues. The CDR3 DNA reads as TGCGCCAGCAGTATATTTTTAGAAGAGACCCAGTACTTC. This sequence encodes CASSIFLEETQYF.

The rearrangement uses TRBV30 and TRBJ2-1, with 7 bases fitting TRBD2. V lost 0 bases to trimming and J lost 0 bases; unmatched junction nucleotides: 8. The CDR3 spans 17 residues. Per the germline V gene, CDR1 is GTSNPN and CDR2 is SVGIG (reference sequence). CDR3: CAWSVMGRESSYNEQFF. Written as DNA, the CDR3 is TGTGCCTGGAGTGTTATGGGGCGGGAGAGCTCCTACAATGAGCAGTTCTTC.

This chain connects TRBV14 to TRBJ2-7; 7 nucleotides align to TRBD1. V was clipped by 2 bases and J by 1 base; unmatched bases: 8. The CDR3 has 16 residues. Germline CDR1 is SGHDN and CDR2 is FVKESK. Written as DNA, the CDR3 is TGTGCCAGCAGCCAATTTGGTGGGACAGATTCCTACGAGCAGTACTTC. Translated, it gives CASSQFGGTDSYEQYF. Full variable domain (remainder filled in from reference TRBV14 and TRBJ2-7): EAGVTQFPSHSVIEKGQTVTLRCDPISGHDNLYWYRRVMGKEIKFLLHFVKESKQDESGMPNNRFLAERTGGTYSTLKVQPAELEDSGVYFCASSQFGGTDSYEQYFGPGTRLTVT.

The rearrangement links TRBV4-3 to TRBJ1-2; no reliable D call. Trimming removed 0 bases from V and 6 bases from J, with 20 bases in between. CDR3 size: 17 residues. Germline lookup yields CDR1 LGHNA and CDR2 YSLEER. The CDR3 nucleotides read TGCGCCAGCAGCCAAGAAATCCTTTCCTTATTCAAGCATGGCTACACCTTC. It encodes CASSQEILSLFKHGYTF.

The chain is built from TRBV10-3 and TRBJ2-3; TRBD2 matches at 7 bases. The CDR3 has 16 amino acids. Germline V gene data show CDR1 as ENHRY and CDR2 as SYGVKD. With 3 bases clipped from V and 4 bases from J, the junction kept 10 bases outside the gene matches. CDR3 nucleotide sequence: TGTGCCATCAGTGAAGCGGCGGGAGTTTCAGCAGATACGCAGTATTTT. This codes for CAISEAAGVSADTQYF.

The rearrangement links TRBV27 to TRBJ2-1; D gene unclear. This CDR3 has 15 residues. Trimming stripped 6 bases from V and 0 bases from J, with 12 bases between. Germline CDR1 MNHEY, CDR2 SMNVEV (reference sequence). The CDR3 sequence is CASRPGDGSYNEQFF. CDR3 DNA: TGTGCCAGCAGGCCCGGCGATGGCTCCTACAATGAGCAGTTCTTC.

CDR3 loop: CASSFGQLSSYNEQFF. DNA for the CDR3: TGTGCCAGCAGCTTTGGACAGCTTAGCTCCTACAATGAGCAGTTCTTC. The genes are TRBV5-4 and TRBJ2-1; D is possibly TRBD1 (6 bases). This CDR3 has 16 residues. V lost 2 bases and J 0 bases, leaving 12 bases between the germline ends. The V gene's germline CDR1 is SGHNT and CDR2 YYREEE (reference sequence).

Here the CDR3 DNA reads TGTGCCAGCAGCGACGCCCTTGACAGTTACGAGCAGTACTTC. As protein: CASSDALDSYEQYF. The chain joins TRBV9 to TRBJ2-7, with D perhaps TRBD1 (5 bases). The CDR3 is 14 amino acids. Germline V lookup: CDR1 SGDLS, CDR2 YYNGEE. Trimming took off 3 bases at V and 4 bases at J, with 14 bases between the two ends.

The chain is built from TRBV28 and TRBJ2-7, with TRBD2 matching over 7 bases. V dropped 4 bases and J dropped 9; count of bases not matched to a gene: 12. This CDR3 region has 14 residues. The germline gives CDR1 MDHEN, CDR2 SYDVKM. The CDR3 DNA reads TGTGCCAGCAGTTGGGACGGCGCTTGGGGGGGGCAGTACTTC. Its protein is CASSWDGAWGGQYF.

The V gene is TRBV13, the J gene TRBJ2-7; D call uncertain. Germline assignment: CDR1 PRHDT and CDR2 FYEKMQ (reference sequence). This CDR3 spans 13 amino acids. Trimming left V 5 bases short and J 7 bases short, with 15 bases between. This chain's CDR3 is CASSNIPPREQYF. CDR3 nucleotides: TGTGCCAGCAGCAATATCCCCCCGCGGGAGCAGTACTTC.

The chain carries TRBV6-6 and TRBJ1-1; 8 bases are a match to TRBD1. CDR3 size: 15 residues. The germline CDR1 and CDR2 sequences are MNHNY and SVGAGI (reference sequence). Trimming at V came to 4 bases and at J to 2 bases, leaving 6 bases not matched to a gene. The CDR3 loop is CASSSGTGANTEAFF. The DNA for the CDR3 is TGTGCCAGCAGTTCCGGGACAGGCGCCAACACTGAAGCTTTCTTT.

The rearrangement joins TRBV11-2 to TRBJ1-1; D not certain. Trimming removed 5 bases at V and 0 bases at J, with 10 bases between. CDR1 and CDR2 from the germline V gene are SGHAT and FQNNGV. CDR3 size: 14 residues. This CDR3 reads CASSPRSMNTEAFF. Here the CDR3 DNA reads TGTGCCAGCAGCCCCCGGAGTATGAACACTGAAGCTTTCTTT.